These 25 T cell receptor beta chains share one sample of origin, sequenced in a study of human versus mouse CDR3 diversity and MHC coevolution. Profiling relied on immunoSEQ multiplex PCR, and the TCRdb table lists in-frame clones only, not all of them. The table shows tens of thousands of clones, with roughly 94% occurring only once. The sequencing sample was made of naive CD4+ T cells from blood. Subset defined: CD45RO-negative CD62L-positive naive CD4 T cells. These receptors were taken from a person in their sixties or seventies in good health.

This sequence joins TRBV11-2 and TRBJ2-1; 10 positions agree with TRBD2. The CDR3 contains 16 residues. With 1 base clipped from V and 3 bases from J, the junction kept 3 bases outside the gene matches. Germline V gene data show CDR1 as SGHAT and CDR2 as FQNNGV. This CDR3 reads CASSLAGTSVYNEQFF. CDR3 DNA: TGTGCCAGCAGCTTAGCCGGGACTAGCGTCTACAATGAGCAGTTCTTC.

V gene TRBV10-3 combines with J gene TRBJ2-7; TRBD2 matches at 15 bases. Germline CDR1 is ENHRY and CDR2 is SYGVKD. The CDR3 length is 17 residues. Trimming took 6 bases from V and 6 from J; bases not matched to a gene: 12. The CDR3 here is CAIREPGLAGGGVEQYF. DNA for the CDR3: TGTGCCATCAGGGAGCCGGGACTAGCGGGAGGTGGGGTCGAGCAGTACTTC.

The chain couples TRBV18 to TRBJ2-1; D may be TRBD2 (5 bases). Trimming removed 2 bases from V and 5 bases from J, with 7 bases in between. CDR3 length: 13 amino acids. Per the germline V gene, CDR1 is KGHSH and CDR2 is LQKENI. CDR3 residues: CASSPNGNNEQFF. The DNA of the CDR3 is TGTGCCAGCTCACCAAACGGGAACAATGAGCAGTTCTTC. The whole variable domain, filled in from reference TRBV18 and TRBJ2-1, reads NAGVMQNPRHLVRRRGQEARLRCSPMKGHSHVYWYRQLPEEGLKFMVYLQKENIIDESGMPKERFSAEFPKEGPSILRIQQVVRGDSAAYFCASSPNGNNEQFFGPGTRLTVL.

V is TRBV5-6 and J is TRBJ2-7; 9 positions agree with TRBD1. The CDR3 has 13 residues. Germline trimming cut 4 bases from V and 5 bases from J; bases unmatched to any gene: 4. Germline V CDR1 and CDR2: SGHDT, YYEEEE. The CDR3 bases are TGTGCCAGCAGCGCCGGGACAGGGAACGAGCAGTACTTC. Translation gives CASSAGTGNEQYF.

The chain joins TRBV9 to TRBJ2-3, with D uncertain. The V gene lost 4 bases and the J gene lost 3 bases, with 6 bases spanning the gap. Germline values: CDR1 SGDLS, CDR2 YYNGEE. This CDR3 spans 12 amino acids. The CDR3 DNA sequence: TGTGCCAGCAGCTATACTACAGATACGCAGTATTTT. Its protein product is CASSYTTDTQYF.

This sequence joins TRBV5-1 and TRBJ2-2; 9 positions agree with TRBD1. In germline, CDR1 is SGHRS, CDR2 YFSETQ. After removal of 4 bases from V and 5 bases from J, the junction contained 6 bases not matched to a gene. The CDR3 extends over 15 amino acids. CDR3 nucleotide sequence: TGCGCCAGCAGCAAGGGACAGGGTGGTACCGGGGAGCTGTTTTTT. Translated: CASSKGQGGTGELFF.

The rearrangement uses TRBV2 and TRBJ2-6, with unresolved D. Germline lookup yields CDR1 SNHLY and CDR2 FYNNEI. The CDR3 spans 14 residues. Trimming took 7 bases from V and 4 from J, leaving 11 bases between them. This CDR3 reads CASIYSRGANVLTF. The CDR3 nucleotides read TGTGCCAGCATATACAGCAGGGGGGCCAACGTCCTGACTTTC.

The rearrangement links TRBV27 to TRBJ1-1; 7 nucleotides match TRBD1. J lost 1 base, V lost 6 bases, and 5 bases had no gene match. The germline gives CDR1 MNHEY, CDR2 SMNVEV (reference sequence). The CDR3 covers 14 residues. The chain's CDR3 is CASSPRGSNTEAFF. CDR3 bases: TGTGCCAGCAGCCCCAGGGGGTCGAACACTGAAGCTTTCTTT.

The chain recombines TRBV27 with TRBJ1-1; 7 bases map to TRBD1. CDR3 length: 14 residues. V lost 6 bases and J lost 3; bases outside the gene matches: 7. Germline-derived CDR1 and CDR2 are MNHEY and SMNVEV (reference sequence). CDR3 DNA: TGTGCCAGCAGATTCGACAGGGAGGACACTGAAGCTTTCTTT. Its translation is CASRFDREDTEAFF.

This clone was detected once. The rearrangement uses TRBV18 and TRBJ2-6, with 8 bases identical to TRBD1. V gave up 3 bases and J gave up 2 bases; unmatched junction bases: 6. Germline V gene sequence: CDR1 KGHSH, CDR2 LQKENI. The CDR3 runs to 17 residues. CDR3 coding DNA: TGTGCCAGCTCACCCGGACAGGGAGGAGCTGGGGCCAACGTCCTGACTTTC. Protein: CASSPGQGGAGANVLTF.

The gene calls are TRBV12-5 and TRBJ1-1; D remains unclear. The germline V gene has CDR1 LGHNT and CDR2 FRNRAP. The CDR3 loop spans 15 amino acids. Trimming removed 3 bases from V and 0 bases from J, with 11 bases in between. The CDR3 is CASGLNPSLNTEAFF. The CDR3 DNA is TGTGCTAGTGGTTTAAATCCGAGTTTGAACACTGAAGCTTTCTTT.

This clone was seen more than once but under ten times. The J gene is TRBJ1-4, the V gene TRBV10-3, with a weak D call TRBD1 (6 bases). The ends were cut back, 3 bases at V and 3 bases at J, with 8 bases in the middle. Germline CDR1 is ENHRY and CDR2 is SYGVKD. CDR3 length: 14 amino acids. CDR3 coding DNA: TGTGCCATCAGTGAAGGACAGTCTAATGAAAAACTGTTTTTT. This encodes CAISEGQSNEKLFF.

This rearrangement joins TRBV19 to TRBJ1-2, with D unclear. CDR1 LNHDA and CDR2 SQIVND come from the germline V gene (reference sequence). The CDR3 has 12 amino acids. V dropped 1 base and J dropped 7 bases, with 7 bases sitting between them. The DNA of the CDR3 is TGTGCCAGTAGTATAGGGAGGGCTGGCTACACCTTC. This sequence encodes CASSIGRAGYTF.

The rearrangement uses TRBV19 and TRBJ1-1; 9 positions match TRBD1. CDR3 length equals 13 residues. CDR1 and CDR2 (germline): LNHDA, SQIVND (reference sequence). With V trimmed by 10 bases and J by 5 bases, 8 bases remained unmatched. The CDR3 sequence: CATNHDRGTEAFF. CDR3 DNA sequence: TGTGCCACGAATCACGACAGGGGGACTGAAGCTTTCTTT.

The DNA of the CDR3 is TGTGCCAGCAGTTTGGGAGGTCAGGTAGGCGAGCAGTACTTC. Its protein is CASSLGGQVGEQYF. The gene calls are TRBV28 and TRBJ2-5; a weak D match, TRBD2 (6 bases). The J call is in doubt because the DNA end fits TRBJ2-7 better. The CDR3 covers 14 residues. The V gene's germline CDR1 is MDHEN and CDR2 SYDVKM.

This sequence joins TRBV2 and TRBJ2-3; weak D call: TRBD2 (6 bases). This CDR3 contains 17 residues. The germline V gene has CDR1 SNHLY and CDR2 FYNNEI. The ends were cut back, 6 bases at V and 1 base at J, with 20 bases in the middle. CDR3 sequence reads: CASSGGRDSAGTDTQYF. CDR3 DNA sequence: TGTGCCAGCAGCGGAGGGCGGGACTCTGCGGGCACAGATACGCAGTATTTT.

The rearrangement uses TRBV5-1 and TRBJ1-6; maybe TRBD1 (6 bases). The CDR3 is 17 amino acids. CDR1 is SGHRS, CDR2 YFSETQ, per germline. The ends were cut back, 0 bases at V and 7 bases at J, with 17 bases in the middle. CDR3 coding DNA: TGCGCCAGCAGCTTGGAGGGCCGACAGGTCCCCAATTCACCCCTCCACTTT. Protein: CASSLEGRQVPNSPLHF.

V and J are TRBV5-1 and TRBJ1-2, with 7 positions matching TRBD1. The V and J ends lost 5 bases and 8 bases, in that order; junction bases with no gene match: 6. From germline, CDR1 is SGHRS and CDR2 YFSETQ. The CDR3 has 12 residues. The CDR3 is CASRTDRDGYTF. CDR3 in DNA: TGCGCCAGCAGAACCGACAGGGACGGCTACACCTTC. Full variable domain (missing parts from reference TRBV5-1 and TRBJ1-2): KAGVTQTPRYLIKTRGQQVTLSCSPISGHRSVSWYQQTPGQGLQFLFEYFSETQRNKGNFPGRFSGRQFSNSRSEMNVSTLELGDSALYLCASRTDRDGYTFGSGTRLTVV.

The chain couples TRBV19 to TRBJ2-3; weak D call: TRBD2 (5 bases). This CDR3 contains 18 residues. The V and J ends lost 6 bases and 0 bases respectively, with 22 bases between them. The germline gives CDR1 LNHDA, CDR2 SQIVND (reference sequence). The CDR3 DNA sequence: TGTGCCAGTAGCGTCCCTAGAGGGCGGCAACTTAGCACAGATACGCAGTATTTT. Protein product: CASSVPRGRQLSTDTQYF. Full variable domain (rest looked up from reference TRBV19 and TRBJ2-3): DGGITQSPKYLFRKEGQNVTLSCEQNLNHDAMYWYRQDPGQGLRLIYYSQIVNDFQKGDIAEGYSVSREKKESFPLTVTSAQKNPTAFYLCASSVPRGRQLSTDTQYFGPGTRLTVL.

V is TRBV5-1 and J is TRBJ1-1, with 8 bases identical to TRBD1. This CDR3 region has 14 residues. Germline V gene sequence: CDR1 SGHRS, CDR2 YFSETQ. The V gene end was trimmed by 5 bases and the J gene end by 5 bases; junction bases not matched to a gene: 8. The CDR3 nucleotides read TGCGCCAGCAGACCACAGGGGGTGGAAACTGAAGCTTTCTTT. Its protein is CASRPQGVETEAFF.

The CDR3 region is CASGGDTTLSTEAFF. The CDR3 nucleotides are TGTGCCAGCGGGGGGGACACCACCCTGAGCACTGAAGCTTTCTTT. V gene TRBV2 combines with J gene TRBJ1-1, with D possibly TRBD1 on 6 matching bases. The CDR3 has 15 residues. CDR1 SNHLY and CDR2 FYNNEI come from the germline V gene. V was shortened by 8 bases and J by 4 bases, with 20 bases between the two germline ends.

The rearrangement uses TRBV6-4 and TRBJ2-2; TRBD2 agrees at 9 bases. J lost 8 bases, V lost 5 bases, and 6 bases had no gene match. Germline CDR1 reads MRHNA; CDR2 reads SNTAGT. The CDR3 length is 14 residues. CDR3 DNA: TGTGCCAGCAGTCGTAGCGGGAGCCGAGGGGAGCTGTTTTTT. Residues: CASSRSGSRGELFF.

The chain joins TRBV27 to TRBJ2-3, with 7 bases that match TRBD1. The CDR3 sequence is 16 residues long. V lost 6 bases and J lost 0; bases outside the gene matches: 9. Germline values: CDR1 MNHEY, CDR2 SMNVEV (reference sequence). The CDR3 DNA is TGTGCCAGCAGGGCTGCCGGGACAGCTAGCACAGATACGCAGTATTTT. It encodes CASRAAGTASTDTQYF.

The V call is TRBV5-1, the J call TRBJ1-2; 7 bases fit TRBD1. CDR3 length: 13 amino acids. Germline-derived CDR1 and CDR2 are SGHRS and YFSETQ. Unmatched junction bases numbered 8, after V lost 6 bases and J lost 6 bases. CDR3 coding DNA: TGCGCCAGCAACAGTCTCCAGGGGGATGGCTACACCTTC. Translating it yields CASNSLQGDGYTF.

V and J are TRBV7-2 and TRBJ2-1, with 10 bases fitting TRBD2. This CDR3 has 15 residues. V shed 4 bases and J 4 bases; nucleotides not matched to a gene: 4. Looked up from germline, CDR1 is SGHTA and CDR2 is FQGNSA. The CDR3 DNA reads TGTGCCAGCAGCTACACTAGCGGGAATTACAATGAGCAGTTCTTC. It specifies CASSYTSGNYNEQFF.